This TCR beta chain was recorded in a study of T cell responses to AZD1222 COVID-19 vaccine. As concerns this clone: Its specificity is not known.

Study-wide points: Vaccine-related CD4 TCRs covered spike, predominating at 160-218 and 743-854.

The protocol was immunoSEQ multiplex PCR, while the TCRdb copy is restricted to in-frame clones and leaves out a portion. This table holds roughly 97,000 clones, over 75% found once. This CDR3 has 15 amino acids. V was clipped by 0 bases and J by 1 base, with 9 bases between them. Germline V gives CDR1 LNHDA, CDR2 SQIVND (reference sequence). The rearrangement links TRBV19 to TRBJ1-1; D not certain. Material: peripheral blood, obtained on day 0 of AZD1222 vaccination. The source of this sequence is an adult in good health. The CDR3 is CASSIEQTGNTEAFF. In nucleotides, the CDR3 is TGTGCCAGTAGTATAGAACAGACCGGGAACACTGAAGCTTTCTTT.